This T cell receptor (beta chain) was profiled in a study of shared clonotypes between healthy human individuals. Study-wide results and caveats: Rarefaction demonstrated incomplete sorted-subset sequencing despite large depth.

About this clone: The antigen is not known.

Naive CD8 cells, CD45RO-negative and positively selected for CCR7, excluded terminally differentiated effector memory CD45RA+ cells. Clones were sequenced by immunoSEQ multiplex PCR, and TCRdb holds only the in-frame ones, with some missing. The profile shows nearly 600,000 clones, nearly 97% of them singletons. The CDR3 extends over 16 amino acids. From germline, CDR1 is SGHVS and CDR2 FQNEAQ. Germline trimming cut 5 bases from V and 3 bases from J; bases unmatched to any gene: 7. The TCR was taken from a woman aged 25 to 39 in good health. The chain employs TRBV7-8 and TRBJ1-5, with TRBD1 matching over 10 bases. Sequenced: naive CD8+ T cells sorted from blood. CDR3 amino acids: CASSNGTGEINQPQHF. The CDR3 DNA is TGTGCCAGCAGCAACGGGACAGGGGAGATCAATCAGCCCCAGCATTTT.